The source of this T cell receptor beta chain is a study of spatial heterogeneity in lung cancer (dated by TCRdb to between 2018 and 2021). About the full investigation: Beta-chain transcripts were consistently detected in greater numbers than alpha-chain transcripts, which likely reflected higher beta-chain transcript abundance. TCR transcript counts in tumor regions correlated strongly with a T cell transcriptional module score from matched bulk RNA-seq. In the raw uncorrected reads, each unique combination of TCR and UMI appeared more than ten times on average. In non-small cell lung cancer, the study made a quantitative comparison of TCR alpha and beta repertoires among multiple tumor regions, matched nontumor lung and blood. Nonsynonymous mutation counts, determined by whole-exome sequencing of tumor tissue, were related to TCR repertoire features. At surgery, hundreds of tumor regions, almost 65 matched nontumor lung samples and some 54 PBMC samples were TCR-sequenced for both alpha and beta chains. The study at large found these results: Counts of ubiquitous and regional expanded TCRs correlated with counts of ubiquitous and regional nonsynonymous mutations, respectively. Estimated TCR-seq coverage of tumor T cells was only about 6.5% for alpha chains and roughly 12% for beta chains. A correlation was observed between the number of expanded intratumoral alpha and beta TCRs and the tumor nonsynonymous mutation count. Confirming at a functional level the hypothesis that regional TCRs recognize regional mutations was considered to require additional single-cell paired TCR alpha and beta sequencing.

Cut back by 3 bases and 3 bases, the V and J ends lie 18 bases apart. Including the terminal cysteine and phenylalanine, the CDR3 comprises 16 residues. The read is trimmed to its CDR3 DNA, 48 bases read in frame from base 1. CDR1 and CDR2 are read off the germline V gene (reference sequence) as SGHKS and YYEKEE. The meaning of the sample's time point label: sample taken at primary tumor resection. The donors were approximately 70 patients from the lung TRACERx cohort who had early-stage, untreated non-small cell lung cancer. TCR sequencing used whole RNA extracted from tumor and nontumor lung tissue, or from cryopreserved PBMC samples, without cell sorting. Only patients for whom sufficient RNA was available from at least two tumor regions were selected for TCR sequencing. Before selection, tumor and adjacent nontumor lung specimens were reviewed by a lung pathologist. This clonotype was counted at least ten times. Its antigen is unknown. It has no much larger one-base neighbor in the sample; base qualities were not kept.

The protocol used for the library was 5' RACE. This sample was sequenced with a NextSeq 500. In the TCR library protocol, a unique molecular identifier was attached to each TCR cDNA molecule so that PCR and sequencing errors could be corrected. As for the original processing: TCR identification, UMI-based error correction and CDR3 extraction were all carried out with Decombinator tools. Expanded TCRs were defined as those above a frequency of 2 per 1,000, corresponding to the top 1% of the tumor frequency distribution. Expanded tumor TCRs were classed as regional if statistically deemed absent (corrected P<0.05) from at least one tumor region, otherwise ubiquitous. Renyi diversity was calculated using the R vegan package after each repertoire was subsampled 100 times to 5,000 TCRs. CDR3 similarity networks were built from amino acid triplet string-kernel similarity, with CDR3s being connected when pairwise similarity was above 0.82. TCRdb trimmed the raw reads at Q25, called clones with MiXCR and kept productive beta chains. Rows merge per CDR3 protein into single entries with the most common DNA and genes. The V and J calls, along with clone size, are taken from TCRdb and not from the paper's own processing. This sample lists 15,000 to 20,000 distinct CDR3 sequences; around 6.5% were detected once. The top ten clonotypes cover around 3.7% of the sample.

The TCR was taken from a female donor with early-stage non-small cell lung cancer. The rearrangement joined TRBV5-5 to TRBJ2-5; the D gene identity is not certain. The material sequenced was lung tumor tissue, taken at surgery. The CDR3 here reads CASSSLAGGMKETQYF. The sequenced DNA: TGTGCCAGCAGCTCCCTGGCAGGCGGAATGAAAGAGACCCAGTACTTC.